This T cell receptor beta chain was found in a study of Ad26.COV2.S vaccination and SARS-CoV-2 variants. Study-wide results and caveats: Using TCR breadth and depth analyses may have led to underestimated total T cell responses.

Note on this clone: Its target is not known.

Treatment of the sample: about 20 received Ad26.COV2.S at low or high dose, single or two shots; five or six received placebo; per-sample allocation not given. Material that was analyzed had been drawn on day 63 after the first vaccine or placebo injection. Produced via immunoSEQ multiplex PCR; TCRdb's table is partial and in-frame only. The sample comprises 350,000 to 400,000 clones, 70% to 90% of which are singletons, and approximately 3.7% rests with the top ten. V lost 0 bases and J lost 0, with 12 bases in between. Germline V gene data show CDR1 as SGHRS and CDR2 as YFSETQ. The CDR3 length is 16 residues.

This clonotype was sampled from a person aged 18-60 years who received the Ad26.COV2.S COVID-19 vaccine or a placebo. The material was peripheral blood, obtained in a trial of Ad26.COV2.S vaccine versus placebo. The chain is built from TRBV5-1 and TRBJ1-1; no clear D. CDR3 nucleotides: TGCGCCAGCAGCTTGGATCTCGAGGCCCTGAACACTGAAGCTTTCTTT. It codes for CASSLDLEALNTEAFF.